These T cell receptor beta chains were read from a single sample in a study of cytomegalovirus exposure and HLA in healthy donors. Assay: immunoSEQ multiplex PCR; the TCRdb copy retains only in-frame clones and omits some. The sample has some 88,000 clones; approximately 96% are singletons. Material: PBMCs. These receptors were obtained from a young man in good health and CMV-seronegative. Both conserved end residues are part of each CDR3. The D gene is left open where the match is weak. Clone size is given for some rows only: seen once, a few or many times, or a class if the clone is expanded.

v_call	d_call	clone_size	j_call	cdr3_aa	cdr3_nt
TRBV5-4	TRBD2	.	TRBJ2-7	CASSSPSGGSYEQYF	TGTGCCAGCAGCTCGCCGAGCGGGGGCTCCTACGAGCAGTACTTC
TRBV18	.	.	TRBJ2-7	CASSPPTAIYEQYF	TGTGCCAGCTCACCACCGACAGCAATCTACGAGCAGTACTTC
TRBV4-1	.	.	TRBJ2-5	CASSQVGTLTGETQYF	TGCGCCAGCAGCCAAGTAGGCACGCTGACGGGGGAGACCCAGTACTTC
TRBV5-1	.	.	TRBJ2-3	CASSQGTATDTQYF	TGCGCCAGCAGCCAAGGGACTGCCACAGATACGCAGTATTTT
TRBV7-7	.	.	TRBJ2-5	CASKATSEETQYF	TGTGCTAGCAAAGCTACTTCTGAAGAGACCCAGTACTTC
TRBV2	TRBD1	.	TRBJ1-2	CASRWTGAYGYTF	TGTGCCAGCAGGTGGACAGGGGCCTATGGCTACACCTTC
TRBV5-1	.	.	TRBJ1-4	CASSLRGTTNEKLFF	TGCGCCAGCAGCTTGAGGGGGACGACTAATGAAAAACTGTTTTTT
TRBV5-4	.	.	TRBJ1-4	CASSPFPGQEEKLFF	TGTGCCAGCAGCCCCTTCCCGGGACAAGAGGAAAAACTGTTTTTT
TRBV30	.	.	TRBJ2-3	CAWREPPDTQYF	TGTGCCTGGAGAGAGCCTCCAGATACGCAGTATTTT
TRBV9	TRBD2	.	TRBJ2-1	CASSGRGLAGIEQFF	TGTGCCAGCAGCGGACGTGGACTAGCGGGAATTGAGCAGTTCTTC
TRBV7-9	.	.	TRBJ2-7	CASSLDGANTYEQYF	TGTGCCAGCAGCTTAGATGGGGCGAATACCTACGAGCAGTACTTC
TRBV6-1	TRBD2	.	TRBJ2-7	CASSELGVAGVGEQYF	TGTGCCAGCAGTGAACTTGGAGTAGCGGGAGTAGGCGAGCAGTACTTC
TRBV28	.	.	TRBJ2-5	CASSSFQALQETQYF	TGTGCCAGCAGTTCCTTTCAGGCATTACAAGAGACCCAGTACTTC
TRBV6-1	TRBD1	.	TRBJ2-2	CASSPGQRNTGELFF	TGTGCCAGCAGTCCGGGACAGAGAAACACCGGGGAGCTGTTTTTT
TRBV30	.	.	TRBJ2-1	CAWSGKGVLYNEQFF	TGTGCCTGGAGTGGTAAGGGGGTACTCTACAATGAGCAGTTCTTC
TRBV7-6	TRBD1	.	TRBJ2-1	CASSLGTGGNEQFF	TGTGCCAGCAGCTTAGGGACAGGGGGGAATGAGCAGTTCTTC
TRBV25-1	TRBD2	.	TRBJ2-5	CASTKLAEETQYF	TGTGCCAGCACCAAACTAGCGGAAGAGACCCAGTACTTC
TRBV5-4	TRBD2	.	TRBJ2-4	CASSSRLATGPLPADIQYF	TGTGCCAGCAGCTCGCGACTAGCGACCGGACCTCTTCCCGCGGACATTCAGTACTTC
TRBV11-2	.	.	TRBJ1-2	CASSLVLGPTEGYTF	TGTGCCAGCAGCTTAGTGTTGGGGCCGACGGAAGGCTACACCTTC
TRBV9	.	.	TRBJ2-2	CASSVVITGELFF	TGTGCCAGCAGCGTAGTTATCACCGGGGAGCTGTTTTTT
TRBV14	.	.	TRBJ1-1	CASSQERAFF	TGTGCCAGCAGCCAAGAGCGGGCTTTCTTT
TRBV2	.	.	TRBJ2-7	CASSSLTGSYEQYF	TGTGCCAGCTCTTCCCTGACAGGCTCCTACGAGCAGTACTTC
TRBV7-6	.	.	TRBJ2-1	CASSLVGGNEQFF	TGTGCCAGCAGCTTAGTTGGCGGCAATGAGCAGTTCTTC
TRBV19	TRBD1	.	TRBJ2-1	CASRPLGGPRQGNEQFF	TGTGCCAGTAGACCCTTAGGGGGGCCGAGACAGGGGAATGAGCAGTTCTTC
TRBV10-3	.	.	TRBJ1-5	CAISGFGNQPQHF	TGTGCCATCTCCGGTTTCGGCAATCAGCCCCAGCATTTT
TRBV5-1	.	.	TRBJ2-6	CASSLGANVLTF	TGCGCCAGCAGCCTAGGGGCCAACGTCCTGACTTTC
TRBV19	.	.	TRBJ1-2	CASSEGPRLYGYTF	TGTGCCAGTAGTGAGGGCCCCAGACTCTATGGCTACACCTTC
TRBV4-1	TRBD1	.	TRBJ1-4	CASSPGQGDEKLFF	TGCGCCAGCAGCCCCGGACAGGGTGATGAAAAACTGTTTTTT
TRBV5-1	TRBD2	few	TRBJ2-3	CASWTGLGTDTQYF	TGCGCCAGCTGGACGGGACTAGGCACAGATACGCAGTATTTT
TRBV7-8	TRBD1	.	TRBJ1-2	CASSRFVRQGGFNYGYTF	TGTGCCAGCAGCCGCTTCGTCCGACAGGGGGGATTTAACTATGGCTACACCTTC
TRBV19	.	.	TRBJ1-5	CASSGIVYSNQPQHF	TGTGCCAGTAGCGGGATTGTCTATAGCAATCAGCCCCAGCATTTT
TRBV5-6	TRBD2	.	TRBJ2-3	CASSTWTSRSSTDTQYF	TGTGCCAGCAGCACTTGGACTAGTCGCTCTAGCACAGATACGCAGTATTTT
TRBV6-6	TRBD1	.	TRBJ2-7	CASSYSGQTYEQYF	TGTGCCAGCAGTTACTCGGGACAGACCTACGAGCAGTACTTC
TRBV10-3	TRBD2	.	TRBJ2-1	CAIAGGLTNNEQFF	TGTGCCATAGCGGGAGGGCTAACCAACAATGAGCAGTTCTTC
TRBV27	.	.	TRBJ2-1	CASSTREGFNEQFF	TGTGCCAGCAGTACTCGCGAGGGTTTCAATGAGCAGTTCTTC
TRBV27	.	.	TRBJ2-1	CASSGYWRGEQFF	TGTGCCAGCAGTGGGTACTGGCGCGGTGAGCAGTTCTTC
TRBV6-6	TRBD1	.	TRBJ2-3	CASSRLPDRITDTQYF	TGTGCCAGCAGTCGACTCCCGGACAGGATAACAGATACGCAGTATTTT
TRBV27	TRBD1	.	TRBJ1-6	CASRGTGYNSPLHF	TGTGCCAGCAGGGGGACAGGATATAATTCACCCCTCCACTTT
TRBV4-3	.	.	TRBJ2-2	CASSQTSNTGELFF	TGCGCCAGCAGCCAAACTAGTAACACCGGGGAGCTGTTTTTT
TRBV7-9	TRBD1	.	TRBJ2-5	CASSLARDRGYQETQYF	TGTGCCAGCAGCTTAGCCAGGGACAGGGGATACCAAGAGACCCAGTACTTC
TRBV7-3	.	.	TRBJ2-2	CASSLQGTGELFF	TGTGCCAGCAGCTTACAGGGAACCGGGGAGCTGTTTTTT
TRBV25-1	.	.	TRBJ2-1	CASTNWGEGRDEQFF	TGTGCCAGCACCAACTGGGGGGAAGGCCGGGACGAGCAGTTCTTC
TRBV28	TRBD1	.	TRBJ1-2	CASSPDREAGYTF	TGTGCCAGCAGCCCGGACAGGGAGGCTGGCTACACCTTC
TRBV7-9	.	.	TRBJ1-3	CASSLVVGMNTIYF	TGTGCCAGCAGCTTAGTGGTGGGCATGAACACCATATATTTT
TRBV5-6	.	once	TRBJ1-5	CASSRTGDQPQHF	TGTGCCAGCAGCCGGACGGGGGATCAGCCCCAGCATTTT